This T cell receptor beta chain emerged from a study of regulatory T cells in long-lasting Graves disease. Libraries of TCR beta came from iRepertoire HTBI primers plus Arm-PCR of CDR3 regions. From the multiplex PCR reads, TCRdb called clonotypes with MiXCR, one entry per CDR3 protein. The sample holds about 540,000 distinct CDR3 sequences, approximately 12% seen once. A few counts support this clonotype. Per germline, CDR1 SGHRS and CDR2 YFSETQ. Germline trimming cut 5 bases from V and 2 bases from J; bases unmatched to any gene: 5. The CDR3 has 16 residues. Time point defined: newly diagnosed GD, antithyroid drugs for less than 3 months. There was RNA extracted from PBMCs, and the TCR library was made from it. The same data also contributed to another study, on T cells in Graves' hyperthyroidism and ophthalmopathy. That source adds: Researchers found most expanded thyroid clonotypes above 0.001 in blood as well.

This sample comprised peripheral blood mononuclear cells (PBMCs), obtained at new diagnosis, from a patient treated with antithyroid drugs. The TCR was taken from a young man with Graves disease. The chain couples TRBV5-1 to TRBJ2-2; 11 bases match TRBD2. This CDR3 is CASRPRLAGNTGELFF. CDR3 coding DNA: TGCGCCAGCAGACCAAGACTAGCGGGAAACACCGGGGAGCTGTTTTTT.